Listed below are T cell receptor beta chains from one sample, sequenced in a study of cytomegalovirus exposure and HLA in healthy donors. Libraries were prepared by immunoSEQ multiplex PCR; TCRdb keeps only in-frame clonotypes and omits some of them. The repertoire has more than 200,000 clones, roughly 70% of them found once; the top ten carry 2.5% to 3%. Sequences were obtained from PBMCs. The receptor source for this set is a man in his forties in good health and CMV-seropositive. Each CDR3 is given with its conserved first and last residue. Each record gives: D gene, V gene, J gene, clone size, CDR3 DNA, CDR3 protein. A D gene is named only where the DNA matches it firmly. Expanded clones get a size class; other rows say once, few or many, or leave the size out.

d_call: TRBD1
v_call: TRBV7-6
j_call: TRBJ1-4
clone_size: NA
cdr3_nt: TGTGCCAGCAGCTCAAATCAGGGGGGAGCTAATGAAAAACTGTTTTTT
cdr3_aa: CASSSNQGGANEKLFF

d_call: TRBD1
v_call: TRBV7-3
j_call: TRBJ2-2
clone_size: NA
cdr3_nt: TGTGCCAGCAGCACCCAGGGGGCCGGGGAGCTGTTTTTT
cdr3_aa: CASSTQGAGELFF

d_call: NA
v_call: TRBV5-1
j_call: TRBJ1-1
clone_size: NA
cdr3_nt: TGCGCCAGCAGCTTGCAGGGTTTTGCCACTGAAGCTTTCTTT
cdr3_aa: CASSLQGFATEAFF

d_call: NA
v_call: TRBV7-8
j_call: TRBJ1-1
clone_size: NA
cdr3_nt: TGTGCCAGCAGCCCCGAGGGTGTGAACACTGAAGCTTTCTTT
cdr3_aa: CASSPEGVNTEAFF

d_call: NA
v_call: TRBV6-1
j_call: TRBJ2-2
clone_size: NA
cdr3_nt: TGTGCCAGCAGCCAGCAGGAAAACGGGGAGCTGTTTTTT
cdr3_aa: CASSQQENGELFF

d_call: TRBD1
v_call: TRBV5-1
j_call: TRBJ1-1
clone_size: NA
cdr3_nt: TGCGCCAGCAGCCCCGGGACAGCACCCATGAACACTGAAGCTTTCTTT
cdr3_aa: CASSPGTAPMNTEAFF

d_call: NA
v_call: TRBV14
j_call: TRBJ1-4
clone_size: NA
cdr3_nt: TGTGCCAGCAGCCAAGATGGGCTGCGGGGGCCCTTTAATGAAAAACTGTTTTTT
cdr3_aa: CASSQDGLRGPFNEKLFF

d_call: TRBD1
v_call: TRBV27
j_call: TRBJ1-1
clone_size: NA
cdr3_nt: TGTGCCAGCAGTTACAAGCCCCGGGACAGGGGTACTGAAGCTTTCTTT
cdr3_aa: CASSYKPRDRGTEAFF

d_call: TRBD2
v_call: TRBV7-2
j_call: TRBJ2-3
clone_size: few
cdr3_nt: TGTGCCTGCAGGGAGCGGGGGGGCCCCGCAGATACGCAGTATTTT
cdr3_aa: CACRERGGPADTQYF

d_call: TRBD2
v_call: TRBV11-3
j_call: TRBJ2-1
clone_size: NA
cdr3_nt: TGTGCCAGCAGCCGAGGTTCGGCGGGGGGGCTTTTCAATGAGCAGTTCTTC
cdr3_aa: CASSRGSAGGLFNEQFF

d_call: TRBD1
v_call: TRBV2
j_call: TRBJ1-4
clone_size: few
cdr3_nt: TGTGCCAGCAGTGAGACAGGGCGGGAACTGTTTTTT
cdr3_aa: CASSETGRELFF